This TCR beta chain is drawn from a study of OX40 agonist ivuxolimab in advanced cancers. Libraries were prepared by immunoSEQ multiplex PCR; TCRdb keeps only in-frame clonotypes and omits some of them. In the table there are fewer than 95,000 clones, about 90% of which are singletons. Specimen: CD4+ or CD8+ T cells sorted from blood, collected in a trial of the OX40 agonist ivuxolimab. This receptor was obtained from an adult with an advanced solid tumor such as melanoma, head and neck, liver or kidney cancer.

The CDR3 region is CASSLGGGRLAYEQYF. The DNA for the CDR3 is TGTGCCAGCAGCTTAGGCGGGGGGCGACTCGCCTACGAGCAGTACTTC. V usage is TRBV13 and J usage is TRBJ2-7, with D maybe TRBD2 (7 bases). This CDR3 spans 16 amino acids. In germline, CDR1 is PRHDT, CDR2 FYEKMQ (reference sequence). V was trimmed by 0 bases and J by 2 bases, leaving 14 bases between them. The full variable domain, completed using reference TRBV13 and TRBJ2-7, is AAGVIQSPRHLIKEKRETATLKCYPIPRHDTVYWYQQGPGQDPQFLISFYEKMQSDKGSIPDRFSAQQFSDYHSELNMSSLELGDSALYFCASSLGGGRLAYEQYFGPGTRLTVT.